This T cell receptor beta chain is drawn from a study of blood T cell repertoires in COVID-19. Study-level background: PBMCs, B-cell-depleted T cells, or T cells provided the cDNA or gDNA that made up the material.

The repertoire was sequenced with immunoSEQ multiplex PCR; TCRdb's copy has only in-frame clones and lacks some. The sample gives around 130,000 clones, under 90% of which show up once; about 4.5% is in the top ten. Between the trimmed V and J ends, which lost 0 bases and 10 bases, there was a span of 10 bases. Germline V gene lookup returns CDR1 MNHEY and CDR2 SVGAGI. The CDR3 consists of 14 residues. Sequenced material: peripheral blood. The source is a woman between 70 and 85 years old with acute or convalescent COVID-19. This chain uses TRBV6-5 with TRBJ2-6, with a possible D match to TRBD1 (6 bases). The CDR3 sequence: CASSYSGAVNVLTF. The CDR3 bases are TGTGCCAGCAGTTACTCGGGGGCGGTGAACGTCCTGACTTTC.